This T cell receptor (beta chain) derives from a study of tissue T cells after allogeneic stem cell transplantation. This clone appeared a few times. Its target is not known. Findings and caveats of the study: Motif-based clustering found tissue-specific repertoire signatures shared across patients, though few clones were shared. Tissue-detected TCR repertoire was only partly captured by blood and spleen T cells.

Sequencing used immunoSEQ multiplex PCR; TCRdb keeps in-frame clones, though not all of them. The data contain 3,500 to 4,500 clones, about 61% of them singletons. The length of the CDR3 is 12 residues. V was pared by 1 base and J by 14 bases, with 5 bases of the junction left unmatched. CDR1 and CDR2 (germline): SGHVS, FNYEAQ. Retrospectively chosen non-transplant comparators had other cancers and at least five gastrointestinal samples, without known gastrointestinal disease. Autopsy tissues spanned esophagus to rectum, liver, skin, and lymphoid organs including spleen. The sample here was tissue from the ileum, taken at autopsy. The chain couples TRBV7-6 to TRBJ2-1, with 7 bases fitting TRBD2. The clonotype was recovered from a male donor at least 60 years old with lung cancer. CDR3 nucleotides: TGTGCCAGCAGCTTAGGGGGGGGACTGGAGTTCTTC. Translation: CASSLGGGLEFF.